Included here is one TCR beta chain sequence, with context. Its antigen is not known. Assay used: immunoSEQ multiplex PCR; TCRdb lists only in-frame clones, some missing. The sample carries approximately 1,500,000 clones, roughly 96% recorded once. The data are from a study of shared clonotypes between healthy human individuals. Study as a whole: CD4 naive and memory got three plates each, CD8 naive two, CD8 memory one. Study conclusions and caveats: In this cohort, only blood was sampled, and tissue repertoires likely differ. Relative to clonotypes present in all four donors, those not shared had lower generation probabilities.

Germline CDR1 is MGHRA and CDR2 is YSYEKL. The V gene end was trimmed by 0 bases and the J gene end by 16 bases; junction bases not matched to a gene: 3. CDR3 length: 13 residues. The chain carries TRBV4-1 and TRBJ2-1, with TRBD2 identical over 13 bases. This clonotype was obtained from a man in his thirties or forties in good health. Sequenced sample: naive CD4+ T cells sorted from blood. Regarding subset: CD45RA+ positively selected. The CDR3 protein is CASSQDGTSGNFF. In nucleotides, the CDR3 is TGCGCCAGCAGCCAAGATGGGACTAGCGGGAATTTCTTC.